The source of this T cell receptor (beta chain) is a study of cytomegalovirus exposure and HLA in healthy donors. Overall study findings and caveats: One cluster of highly shared sequence variants probably arose as a sequencing artifact.

60 Vbeta and 13 Jbeta primers were used in PCR. Generated by immunoSEQ multiplex PCR, the TCRdb table keeps only in-frame clones and is missing some. The sample holds approximately 100,000 clones; 65% to 80% are singletons and the top ten take approximately 3%. This clone was seen once. The antigen is not known. Germline CDR1 reads LNHNV; CDR2 reads YYDKDF (reference sequence). The CDR3 spans 15 residues. The V gene end was trimmed by 0 bases and the J gene end by 4 bases; junction bases not matched to a gene: 2. The source material was PBMCs. The clonotype comes from a middle-aged woman in good health and CMV-seronegative. J is TRBJ2-5 and V is TRBV15, with TRBD1 matching 10 bases. CDR3 sequence: CATSREGQGSETQYF. The CDR3 bases are TGTGCCACCAGCAGAGAGGGACAGGGGTCAGAGACCCAGTACTTC.